The clone carrying this TCR beta chain was found a few times. This specimen comes from a study of CD8+ T cells in alopecia areata. Trimming pared 2 bases from V and 5 bases from J, leaving 13 bases between. Germline CDR1 MNHNY, CDR2 SVGAGI (reference sequence). This CDR3 is 15 amino acids long. Extracted from the samples, RNA was reverse transcribed into cDNA to serve as the sequencing template. Assay: immunoSEQ multiplex PCR; the TCRdb copy retains only in-frame clones and omits some. This table has tens of thousands of clones, roughly two fifths appearing once. V is TRBV6-6 and J is TRBJ2-1; D might be TRBD2 (7 bases). The sample consisted of NKG2D-low CD8+ T cells sorted from blood. This receptor was obtained from a human donor with alopecia areata. In DNA form, the CDR3 reads TGTGCCAGCAGTTACCTAGAGGGGGGGAACAATGAGCAGTTCTTC. This codes for CASSYLEGGNNEQFF.